This TCR beta chain emerged from a study of cytomegalovirus exposure and HLA in healthy donors. The V gene's germline CDR1 is SGDLS and CDR2 YYNGEE. The length of the CDR3 is 15 residues. With 0 bases removed from V and 2 bases from J, the gap between germline ends came to 12 bases. Only in-frame clones appear in the TCRdb table, and some are missing; sequencing was by immunoSEQ multiplex PCR. The sample holds approximately 130,000 clones, around 85% seen once. The rearrangement uses TRBV9 and TRBJ2-7; D may be TRBD2 (6 bases). Sequenced sample: PBMCs. This sequence was found in a woman in her 30s in good health and CMV-seronegative. The CDR3 sequence: CASSVARGKTYEQYF. Written as DNA, the CDR3 is TGTGCCAGCAGCGTAGCTCGGGGGAAGACCTACGAGCAGTACTTC. Looking up the rest from reference TRBV9 and TRBJ2-7 gives the full variable domain: DSGVTQTPKHLITATGQRVTLRCSPRSGDLSVYWYQQSLDQGLQFLIQYYNGEERAKGNILERFSAQQFPDLHSELNLSSLELGDSALYFCASSVARGKTYEQYFGPGTRLTVT.